A selection of T cell receptor beta chains follows, all from one sample in a study of control samples from healthy donors and cancer patients. Profiled with immunoSEQ multiplex PCR; TCRdb holds only in-frame clones, not every one. The table has more than 95,000 clones, 83% seen once; the top ten hold under 15%. What was sequenced was blood. Receptors originate from a woman aged 50 to 60 in good health. Both conserved end residues are part of each CDR3. The order of the fields is D gene, clone size, V gene, J gene, CDR3 DNA, CDR3 protein. A D gene is named only where the DNA matches it firmly. Part of the rows lack a size; the others show once, few, many or a class for expanded clones.

d_call: -
clone_size: -
v_call: TRBV5-6
j_call: TRBJ1-4
cdr3_nt: TGTGCCAGCAGCGGACCTACAGGGAGTGAAAAACTGTTTTTT
cdr3_aa: CASSGPTGSEKLFF

d_call: -
clone_size: -
v_call: TRBV6-2/TRBV6-3
j_call: TRBJ1-2
cdr3_nt: TGTGCCAGCAGTTACGATACAGCTAACTATGGCTACACCTTC
cdr3_aa: CASSYDTANYGYTF

d_call: TRBD1
clone_size: once
v_call: TRBV7-2
j_call: TRBJ1-2
cdr3_nt: TGTGCCAGCAGCTTAGCGCTCGGGACAGGGCTTGGCTACACCTTC
cdr3_aa: CASSLALGTGLGYTF

d_call: -
clone_size: -
v_call: TRBV5-1
j_call: TRBJ2-5
cdr3_nt: TGCGCCAGCAGCTTACCGACAGTTCAAGAGACCCAGTACTTC
cdr3_aa: CASSLPTVQETQYF

d_call: -
clone_size: -
v_call: TRBV3-1/TRBV3-2
j_call: TRBJ1-2
cdr3_nt: TGTGCCAGCAGCCAAGGAAGACAGCTCAACTATGGCTACACCTTC
cdr3_aa: CASSQGRQLNYGYTF

d_call: TRBD1
clone_size: -
v_call: TRBV5-1
j_call: TRBJ2-1
cdr3_nt: TGCGCCAGCAGCTTGGTCCCGGGACAGGGAGGACATGAGCAGTTCTTC
cdr3_aa: CASSLVPGQGGHEQFF

d_call: -
clone_size: few
v_call: TRBV7-3
j_call: TRBJ2-5
cdr3_nt: TGTGCCAGCAGCCCCGCAGGGGAGGGAGAGACCCAGTACTTC
cdr3_aa: CASSPAGEGETQYF

d_call: -
clone_size: -
v_call: TRBV10-3
j_call: TRBJ2-2
cdr3_nt: TGTGCCATCAGTGAGACCAACACCGGGGAGCTGTTTTTT
cdr3_aa: CAISETNTGELFF

d_call: -
clone_size: -
v_call: TRBV19
j_call: TRBJ1-4
cdr3_nt: TGTGCCAGTAGTATGAACAGGGATTCGGAAAAACTGTTTTTT
cdr3_aa: CASSMNRDSEKLFF

d_call: -
clone_size: -
v_call: TRBV19
j_call: TRBJ2-5
cdr3_nt: TGTGCCAGTAGTATACCAGGACTCCAAGAGACCCAGTACTTC
cdr3_aa: CASSIPGLQETQYF

d_call: TRBD2
clone_size: -
v_call: TRBV19
j_call: TRBJ2-1
cdr3_nt: TGTGCCAGTAGAACTAGCGGGAGGGCCCGGAATGAGCAGTTCTTC
cdr3_aa: CASRTSGRARNEQFF

d_call: TRBD1
clone_size: -
v_call: TRBV5-8
j_call: TRBJ2-2
cdr3_nt: TGTGCCAGCAGCTTCGACAGGGTTACGCCGAACACCGGGGAGCTGTTTTTT
cdr3_aa: CASSFDRVTPNTGELFF

d_call: -
clone_size: few
v_call: TRBV7-9
j_call: TRBJ1-1
cdr3_nt: TGTGCCAGCAGCTCAGGGGACGGACTGAACACTGAAGCTTTCTTT
cdr3_aa: CASSSGDGLNTEAFF

d_call: -
clone_size: -
v_call: TRBV5-5
j_call: TRBJ2-2
cdr3_nt: TGTGCCAGCAGCCCCAGGGTGATACAGGGAACCGGGGAGCTGTTTTTT
cdr3_aa: CASSPRVIQGTGELFF

d_call: TRBD1
clone_size: few
v_call: TRBV4-2
j_call: TRBJ1-1
cdr3_nt: TGTGCCAGCAGCCCGGGGACAGGGATGAACACTGAAGCTTTCTTT
cdr3_aa: CASSPGTGMNTEAFF

d_call: -
clone_size: -
v_call: TRBV3-1/TRBV3-2
j_call: TRBJ2-3
cdr3_nt: TGTGCCAGCAGCCCAGTATGGCTGTTTTCAGATACGCAGTATTTT
cdr3_aa: CASSPVWLFSDTQYF

d_call: -
clone_size: -
v_call: TRBV19
j_call: TRBJ1-5
cdr3_nt: TGTGCCAGTAGTTCCTTGGGGGGCAGGACCATTCGCAATCAGCCCCAGCATTTT
cdr3_aa: CASSSLGGRTIRNQPQHF

d_call: -
clone_size: once
v_call: TRBV11-2
j_call: TRBJ1-3
cdr3_nt: TGTGTCAGCAGTCTTCCAAGTGGAAACACCATATATTTT
cdr3_aa: CVSSLPSGNTIYF

d_call: -
clone_size: -
v_call: TRBV9
j_call: TRBJ2-5
cdr3_nt: TGTGCCAGCAGCGTAGACGAGGGCCGGAGAGAGACCCAGTACTTC
cdr3_aa: CASSVDEGRRETQYF

d_call: -
clone_size: -
v_call: TRBV11-3
j_call: TRBJ2-6
cdr3_nt: TGTGCCAGCAGCTTACAAGTCGGTCCCCCCGGGGCCAACGTCCTGACTTTC
cdr3_aa: CASSLQVGPPGANVLTF

d_call: -
clone_size: -
v_call: TRBV14
j_call: TRBJ2-7
cdr3_nt: TGTGCCAGCAGCCAAGTCTACGAGCAGTACTTC
cdr3_aa: CASSQVYEQYF

d_call: TRBD1
clone_size: -
v_call: TRBV6-4
j_call: TRBJ1-1
cdr3_nt: TGTGCCAGCAGTACCGACAGGGAGGGCACTGAAGCTTTCTTT
cdr3_aa: CASSTDREGTEAFF

d_call: -
clone_size: -
v_call: TRBV5-4
j_call: TRBJ2-3
cdr3_nt: TGTGCCAGCAGCCCCCGGAACACAGATACGCAGTATTTT
cdr3_aa: CASSPRNTDTQYF

d_call: -
clone_size: -
v_call: TRBV2
j_call: TRBJ2-1
cdr3_nt: TGTGCCAGCAGGGATGGGACTTCCTACAATGAGCAGTTCTTC
cdr3_aa: CASRDGTSYNEQFF

d_call: -
clone_size: -
v_call: TRBV11-3
j_call: TRBJ2-5
cdr3_nt: TGTGCCAGCAGCCCGCTCAACAGATGGGACCCAACCCAAGAGACCCAGTACTTC
cdr3_aa: CASSPLNRWDPTQETQYF

d_call: TRBD2
clone_size: -
v_call: TRBV19
j_call: TRBJ2-1
cdr3_nt: TGTGCCAGTAGCGAGGCCCTTCGGACTAGCGGGAGAAACAATGAGCAGTTCTTC
cdr3_aa: CASSEALRTSGRNNEQFF

d_call: -
clone_size: -
v_call: TRBV6-4
j_call: TRBJ2-6
cdr3_nt: TGTGCCAGCTCTATGGAGAGCTCTGGGGCCAACGTCCTGACTTTC
cdr3_aa: CASSMESSGANVLTF

d_call: -
clone_size: -
v_call: TRBV24-1
j_call: TRBJ2-3
cdr3_nt: TGTGCCACCAGTGAAACAGGGTCCACAGATACGCAGTATTTT
cdr3_aa: CATSETGSTDTQYF

d_call: TRBD2
clone_size: -
v_call: TRBV6-1
j_call: TRBJ2-2
cdr3_nt: TGTGCCAGCAGTGAAGCGCCAAGCGGGAGGGCCAATGGCGGGGAGCTGTTTTTT
cdr3_aa: CASSEAPSGRANGGELFF

d_call: -
clone_size: -
v_call: TRBV20-1
j_call: TRBJ2-5
cdr3_nt: TGCAGTGCTAGTTTTCAAGAGACCCAGTACTTC
cdr3_aa: CSASFQETQYF

d_call: -
clone_size: -
v_call: TRBV15
j_call: TRBJ2-2
cdr3_nt: TGTGCCACCAGCAGGGGGGGACGAAACACCGGGGAGCTGTTTTTT
cdr3_aa: CATSRGGRNTGELFF

d_call: TRBD2
clone_size: -
v_call: TRBV11-3
j_call: TRBJ2-7
cdr3_nt: TGTGCCAGCAGCCCAATAACTAGCGGGAGACACGAGCAGTACTTC
cdr3_aa: CASSPITSGRHEQYF

d_call: -
clone_size: -
v_call: TRBV19
j_call: TRBJ2-7
cdr3_nt: TGTGCCAGTAGTAGGCAGGGTGGAAACTACGAGCAGTACTTC
cdr3_aa: CASSRQGGNYEQYF

d_call: TRBD1
clone_size: -
v_call: TRBV29-1
j_call: TRBJ2-1
cdr3_nt: TGCAGCATCCTGAGGGGGACAGACTACAATGAGCAGTTCTTC
cdr3_aa: CSILRGTDYNEQFF

d_call: TRBD2
clone_size: -
v_call: TRBV7-9
j_call: TRBJ2-3
cdr3_nt: TGTGCCAGCAGGCCCGGCCTAGCGGGGGTGACAGATACGCAGTATTTT
cdr3_aa: CASRPGLAGVTDTQYF

d_call: -
clone_size: -
v_call: TRBV5-1
j_call: TRBJ1-1
cdr3_nt: TGCGCCAGCAAATCCGGGTCCTTGAACACTGAAGCTTTCTTT
cdr3_aa: CASKSGSLNTEAFF

d_call: TRBD2
clone_size: -
v_call: TRBV7-3
j_call: TRBJ2-1
cdr3_nt: TGTGCCAGCAGCTTGTACGCTAGCGGGGTCTCCTACAATGAGCAGTTCTTC
cdr3_aa: CASSLYASGVSYNEQFF

d_call: TRBD1
clone_size: -
v_call: TRBV19
j_call: TRBJ1-5
cdr3_nt: TGTGCCAGTAGCGTGGACAGGAATCAGCCCCAGCATTTT
cdr3_aa: CASSVDRNQPQHF

d_call: -
clone_size: -
v_call: TRBV2
j_call: TRBJ2-7
cdr3_nt: TGTGCCAGCGTAGCGGATCTCAGCTCCTACGAGCAGTACTTC
cdr3_aa: CASVADLSSYEQYF

d_call: -
clone_size: -
v_call: TRBV5-5
j_call: TRBJ1-1
cdr3_nt: TGTGCCAGCAGCAAAGCCACGCAGGGAACTGAAGCTTTCTTT
cdr3_aa: CASSKATQGTEAFF

d_call: -
clone_size: -
v_call: TRBV19
j_call: TRBJ1-1
cdr3_nt: TGTGCCAGTAGTATTGTAAACACTGAAGCTTTCTTT
cdr3_aa: CASSIVNTEAFF

d_call: TRBD1
clone_size: -
v_call: TRBV18
j_call: TRBJ1-5
cdr3_nt: TGTGCCAGCTCAGGACAGGCTGGGATCGGCAATCAGCCCCAGCATTTT
cdr3_aa: CASSGQAGIGNQPQHF

d_call: TRBD1
clone_size: -
v_call: TRBV9
j_call: TRBJ1-2
cdr3_nt: TGTGCCAGCAGCGTAGGACAGGGGTATGGCTACACCTTC
cdr3_aa: CASSVGQGYGYTF

d_call: TRBD2
clone_size: -
v_call: TRBV15
j_call: TRBJ2-1
cdr3_nt: TGTGCCACCAGCAGAGTGGGCGGGGGGGCCTCCTACAATGAGCAGTTCTTC
cdr3_aa: CATSRVGGGASYNEQFF

d_call: -
clone_size: -
v_call: TRBV29-1
j_call: TRBJ1-5
cdr3_nt: TGCAGCGTTGAATTTTTGGAGGGACAGCCCCAGCATTTT
cdr3_aa: CSVEFLEGQPQHF